This TCR beta chain appears in the sequencing data of a study of yellow fever vaccine responses in identical twins. Study findings and constraints: Twins' T cell vaccine responses reportedly looked partly convergent, partly personalized.

V was pared by 2 bases and J by 0 bases, with 8 bases between. The CDR3 is 15 residues long. CDR1 and CDR2 from the germline V gene are SGHNT and YENEEA. From the RT-PCR reads, TCRdb called clonotypes with MiXCR, one entry per CDR3 protein. The sample lists over 8,500 distinct CDR3 sequences; around four fifths were seen once. In the case of this clonotype: Its antigen remains unidentified.

The material sequenced was T cells from blood (PBMCs), unsorted or a sorted subset (not recorded which), taken before or after yellow fever vaccination (not recorded which). This receptor was taken from a woman aged 18-29 years who received the yellow fever vaccine. The rearrangement uses TRBV11-3 and TRBJ2-1, with D unresolved. The CDR3 here is CASSLSRSSYNEQFF. CDR3 DNA: TGTGCCAGCAGCTTATCCCGGAGCTCCTACAATGAGCAGTTCTTC.